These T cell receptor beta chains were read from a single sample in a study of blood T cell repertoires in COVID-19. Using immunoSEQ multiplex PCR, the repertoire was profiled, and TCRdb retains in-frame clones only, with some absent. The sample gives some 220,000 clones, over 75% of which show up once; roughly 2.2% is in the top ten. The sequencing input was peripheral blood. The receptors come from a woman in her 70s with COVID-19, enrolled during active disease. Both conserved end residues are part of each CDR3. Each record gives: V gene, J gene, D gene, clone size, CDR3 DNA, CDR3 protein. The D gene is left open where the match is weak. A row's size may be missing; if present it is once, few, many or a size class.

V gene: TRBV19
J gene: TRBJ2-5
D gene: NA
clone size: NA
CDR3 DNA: TGTGCCAGTAGTATGACAGGAACTCAAGAGACCCAGTACTTC
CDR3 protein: CASSMTGTQETQYF

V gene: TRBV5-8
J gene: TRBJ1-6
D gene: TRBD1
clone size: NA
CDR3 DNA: TGTGCCAGCAGCTTGGGGCTTGTGAGGGGGCGGAATAATTCACCCCTCCACTTT
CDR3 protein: CASSLGLVRGRNNSPLHF

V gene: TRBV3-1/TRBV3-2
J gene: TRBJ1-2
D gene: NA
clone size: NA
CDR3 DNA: TGTGCCAGCAGCCTCCAGGGGTATAACTATGGCTACACCTTC
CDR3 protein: CASSLQGYNYGYTF

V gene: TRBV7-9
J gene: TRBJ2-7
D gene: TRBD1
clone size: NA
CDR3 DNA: TGTGCCAGCAGCTTGGAGCCGGGACAGGGGGCCTACGAGCAGTACTTC
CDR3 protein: CASSLEPGQGAYEQYF

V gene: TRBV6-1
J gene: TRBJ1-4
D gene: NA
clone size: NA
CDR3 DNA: TGTGCCAGCAGTGATGGGGCTGCAACTAATGAAAAACTGTTTTTT
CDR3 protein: CASSDGAATNEKLFF

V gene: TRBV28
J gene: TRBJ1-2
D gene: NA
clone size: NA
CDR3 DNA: TGTGCCAGCACCTCGGGGTTGGTCTATGGCTACACCTTC
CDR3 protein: CASTSGLVYGYTF

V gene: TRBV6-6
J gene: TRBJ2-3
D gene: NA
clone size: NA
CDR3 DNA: TGTGCCACACTAGGCCGGGCGATTGGCACAGATACGCAGTATTTT
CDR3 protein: CATLGRAIGTDTQYF

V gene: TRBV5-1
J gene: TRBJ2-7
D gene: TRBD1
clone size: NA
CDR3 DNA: TGCGCCAGCAGCGTAGATGCCGGGACAGGGGGCTACGAGCAGTACTTC
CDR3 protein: CASSVDAGTGGYEQYF

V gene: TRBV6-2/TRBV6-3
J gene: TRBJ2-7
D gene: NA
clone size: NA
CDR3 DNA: TGTGCCAGCAGTTATCGCGACACTTTCTACGAGCAGTACTTC
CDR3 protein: CASSYRDTFYEQYF

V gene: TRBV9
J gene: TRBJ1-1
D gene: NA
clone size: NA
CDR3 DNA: TGTGCCAGCAGCGTAGGCCCCGGCACTGAAGCTTTCTTT
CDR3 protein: CASSVGPGTEAFF

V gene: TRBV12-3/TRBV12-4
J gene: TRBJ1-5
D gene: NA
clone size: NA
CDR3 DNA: TGTGCCAGCAGTTTCGGGGGAAATCAGCCCCAGCATTTT
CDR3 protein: CASSFGGNQPQHF

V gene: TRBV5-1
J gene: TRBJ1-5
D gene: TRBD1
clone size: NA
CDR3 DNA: TGCGCCAGCAGCCCAGGGGGCGCGCAGCCCCAGCATTTT
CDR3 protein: CASSPGGAQPQHF

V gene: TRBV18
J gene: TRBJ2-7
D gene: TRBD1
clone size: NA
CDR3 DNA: TGTGCCAGCTCACCCCGGGACAGGAGCTACGAGCAGTACTTC
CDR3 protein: CASSPRDRSYEQYF

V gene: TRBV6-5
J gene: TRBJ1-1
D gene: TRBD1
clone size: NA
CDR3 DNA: TGTGCCAGCAGGGGGACAGGGAGCACTGAAGCTTTCTTT
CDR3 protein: CASRGTGSTEAFF

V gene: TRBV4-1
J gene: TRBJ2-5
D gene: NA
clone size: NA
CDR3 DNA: TGCGCCAGCAGCCAAGATCGGCTAGCCCTCACGTACTTC
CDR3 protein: CASSQDRLALTYF

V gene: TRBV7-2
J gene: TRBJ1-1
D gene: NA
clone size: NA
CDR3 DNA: TGTGCCAGCAGCTTAACTATAGGTAACACTGAAGCTTTCTTT
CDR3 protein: CASSLTIGNTEAFF

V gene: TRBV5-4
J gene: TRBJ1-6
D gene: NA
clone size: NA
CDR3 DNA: TGTGCCAGCAGCTTGGAAGGGGGAAATTCACCCCTCCACTTT
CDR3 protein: CASSLEGGNSPLHF

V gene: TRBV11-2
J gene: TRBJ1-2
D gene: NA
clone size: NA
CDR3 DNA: TGTGCCAGCAGCTTAATGACAACCTATGGCTACACCTTC
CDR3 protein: CASSLMTTYGYTF

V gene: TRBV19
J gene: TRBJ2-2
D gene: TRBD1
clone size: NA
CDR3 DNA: TGTGCCAGTAGTCCACAGACAGGGGGCATCGGGGAGCTGTTTTTT
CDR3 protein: CASSPQTGGIGELFF

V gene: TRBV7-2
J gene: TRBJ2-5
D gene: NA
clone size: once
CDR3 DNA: TGTGCCAGCAGAAACCGACACCTCGAAGAGACCCAGTACTTC
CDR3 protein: CASRNRHLEETQYF

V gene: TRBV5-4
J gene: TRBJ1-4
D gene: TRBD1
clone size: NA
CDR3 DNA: TGTGCCAGCAGCTCCTATGACAGGGGGAATGAAAAACTGTTTTTT
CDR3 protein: CASSSYDRGNEKLFF

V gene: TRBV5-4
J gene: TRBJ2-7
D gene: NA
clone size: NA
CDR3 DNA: TGTGCCAGCAGCTGGGGCAACAGGGTGAGGAACGAGCAGTACTTC
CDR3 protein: CASSWGNRVRNEQYF

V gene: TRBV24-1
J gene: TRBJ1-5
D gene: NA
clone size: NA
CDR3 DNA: TGTGCCACCAGTGCTTATAGCAATCAGCCCCAGCATTTT
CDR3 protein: CATSAYSNQPQHF

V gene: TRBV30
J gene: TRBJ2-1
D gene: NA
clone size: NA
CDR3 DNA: TGTGCCTGGAGTCGGTCTAGAGGCCTGAATGAGCAGTTCTTC
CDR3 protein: CAWSRSRGLNEQFF

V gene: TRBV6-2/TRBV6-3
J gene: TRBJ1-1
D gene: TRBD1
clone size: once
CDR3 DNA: TGTGCCAGCAGTTACTCGATGGAGAGGGGGCCCACTGAAGCTTTCTTT
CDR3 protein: CASSYSMERGPTEAFF

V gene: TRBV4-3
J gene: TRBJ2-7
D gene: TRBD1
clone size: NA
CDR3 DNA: TGCGCCAGCAGCCAAGACGGGACAGCCTACGAGCAGTACTTC
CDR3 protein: CASSQDGTAYEQYF

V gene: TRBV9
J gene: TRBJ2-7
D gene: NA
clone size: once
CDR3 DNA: TGTGCCAGCAGCGTTGACACCAACTACGAGCAGTACTTC
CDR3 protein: CASSVDTNYEQYF

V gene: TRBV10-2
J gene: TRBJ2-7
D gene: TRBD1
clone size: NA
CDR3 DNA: TGCGCCACCGGAGAACAGGGGGTTGTCACCTACGAGCAGTACTTC
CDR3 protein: CATGEQGVVTYEQYF

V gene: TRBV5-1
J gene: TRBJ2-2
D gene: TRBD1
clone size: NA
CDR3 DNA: TGCGCCAGCAGCTCAACCGGGACAGGGGACACCGGGGAGCTGTTTTTT
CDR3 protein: CASSSTGTGDTGELFF